This T cell receptor beta chain is drawn from a study of blood T cell repertoires in COVID-19. Study overall: Samples taken during acute and convalescent COVID-19 were collected in the United States, Italy and Spain. In each case, the material was cDNA or gDNA derived from T cells, B-cell-depleted T cells, or PBMCs.

Assay: immunoSEQ multiplex PCR; the TCRdb copy retains only in-frame clones and omits some. The sample yields about 210,000 clones, 85% to 90% seen once. Germline CDR1 is LNHNV and CDR2 is YYDKDF (reference sequence). The CDR3 has 16 amino acids. The trim removed 0 bases at V and 1 base at J, leaving 3 bases unmatched. J is TRBJ2-7 and V is TRBV15, with TRBD1 identical over 10 bases. This clonotype originated in a man in his fifties or sixties who had recovered from COVID-19. Material: peripheral blood. CDR3 loop: CATSREGTGVSYEQYF. CDR3 nucleotide sequence: TGTGCCACCAGCAGAGAGGGGACAGGGGTTTCCTACGAGCAGTACTTC.